This T cell receptor (beta chain) was obtained from a study of read filtering for tumor transcriptome and immune sequencing. On the study more broadly: Among patients, roughly 17 were male and about 15 female, aged 47 to 80 (mean around 61).

Molecular barcoded adaptors covering alpha/delta and beta/gamma chains were used on approximately 440 ng RNA. In TCRdb, the reads were re-called with MiXCR into one record per CDR3 protein. The table has 75,000 to 95,000 distinct CDR3 sequences, about a fifth seen once. This CDR3 is built from 15 residues. The germline V gene has CDR1 MNHNY and CDR2 SVGAGI (reference sequence). V lost 4 bases, J lost 6 bases, and 18 bases lay in between. This receptor was taken from a donor over 35 with multiple myeloma. J is TRBJ1-2 and V is TRBV6-6; tentatively, D is TRBD1 (6 bases). Input material: a population of CD138-negative cells sorted from bone marrow. DNA of the CDR3: TGTGCCAGCAGTTCACCGACCGACAGGACCCATGGCTACACCTTC. Its protein is CASSSPTDRTHGYTF.